This TCR beta chain is from a study of blood T cell repertoires in COVID-19. Across the study: Samples of COVID-19 (acute and convalescent) were obtained from the United States, Italy and Spain. Nucleic acid was either cDNA or gDNA, and it came from T cells, B-cell-depleted T cells, or PBMCs.

Authors' analysis steps: How many nucleated cells were present was estimated from reference gene primer amplification. Data came from immunoSEQ multiplex PCR; TCRdb stores just in-frame clones and leaves some out. V, J and clone size derive from that table, while D and trimming were established from the DNA sequence. Of approximately 140,000 clones in the sample, around 80% were seen once. This CDR3 has 15 residues. Germline CDR1 reads SEHNR; CDR2 reads FQNEAQ (reference sequence). The V gene lost 0 bases and the J gene lost 2 bases, with 10 bases spanning the gap. The chain recombines TRBV7-9 with TRBJ2-5, with D unclear. Source material: peripheral blood. The receptor was isolated from a man between 60 and 75 years old with acute or convalescent COVID-19. For the CDR3, the DNA is TGTGCCAGCAGCTTAGCGGCTGACACACAAGAGACCCAGTACTTC. It encodes CASSLAADTQETQYF.